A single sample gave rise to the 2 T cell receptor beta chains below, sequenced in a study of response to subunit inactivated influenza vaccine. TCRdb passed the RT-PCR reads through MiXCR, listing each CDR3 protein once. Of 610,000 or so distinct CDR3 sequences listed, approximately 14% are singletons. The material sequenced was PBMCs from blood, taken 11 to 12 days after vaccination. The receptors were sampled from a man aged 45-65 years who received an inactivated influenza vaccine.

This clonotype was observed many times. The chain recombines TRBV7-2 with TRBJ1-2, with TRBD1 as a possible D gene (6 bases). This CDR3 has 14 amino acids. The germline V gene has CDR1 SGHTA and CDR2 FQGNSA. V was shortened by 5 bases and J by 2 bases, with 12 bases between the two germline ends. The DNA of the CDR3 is TGTGCCAGCAGCCGCACAGGGAACAACTATGGCTACACCTTC. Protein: CASSRTGNNYGYTF. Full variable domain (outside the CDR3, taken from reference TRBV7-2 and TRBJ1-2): GAGVSQSPSNKVTEKGKDVELRCDPISGHTALYWYRQSLGQGLEFLIYFQGNSAPDKSGLPSDRFSAERTGGSVSTLTIQRTQQEDSAVYLCASSRTGNNYGYTFGSGTRLTVV.

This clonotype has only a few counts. The CDR3 sequence is CASSRELASTDTQYF. The DNA of the CDR3 is TGTGCCAGCAGCCGCGAACTAGCGAGCACAGATACGCAGTATTTT. The genes are TRBV4-2 and TRBJ2-3, with 7 bases lining up with TRBD2. CDR3 length: 15 amino acids. Germline values: CDR1 LGHNA, CDR2 YNFKEQ. V shed 4 bases, J shed 0 bases, and the junction held 4 bases outside the gene matches.